The T cell receptor (beta chain) described here comes from a study of pediatric ulcerative colitis. Worth noting for this clone: Antigen unknown.

Sequencing was performed with immunoSEQ multiplex PCR; in TCRdb, only in-frame clones are kept and a portion is missing. This table holds about 36,000 clones, roughly 73% found once. This CDR3 is built from 13 residues. Per germline, CDR1 SGHAT and CDR2 FQNNGV. Trimming shortened V by 5 bases and J by 1 base, and 8 bases separated the two germline ends. Study-wide points: Repertoires came from total lymphocyte DNA, so rare subsets like regulatory T cells may be missed. Acute severe colitis showed lower rectal diversity from clonal expansions. No controls had the two rectal clonotypes shared by ulcerative colitis patients.

During colonoscopy, one to two rectal pinch biopsies were collected. The sample consisted of gut tissue. The sequence derives from a boy under 18 with moderate ulcerative colitis. The J gene is TRBJ1-1, the V gene TRBV11-2; D ambiguous. CDR3 bases: TGTGCCAGCAGCGCTACATCGAACACTGAAGCTTTCTTT. Translating gives CASSATSNTEAFF.